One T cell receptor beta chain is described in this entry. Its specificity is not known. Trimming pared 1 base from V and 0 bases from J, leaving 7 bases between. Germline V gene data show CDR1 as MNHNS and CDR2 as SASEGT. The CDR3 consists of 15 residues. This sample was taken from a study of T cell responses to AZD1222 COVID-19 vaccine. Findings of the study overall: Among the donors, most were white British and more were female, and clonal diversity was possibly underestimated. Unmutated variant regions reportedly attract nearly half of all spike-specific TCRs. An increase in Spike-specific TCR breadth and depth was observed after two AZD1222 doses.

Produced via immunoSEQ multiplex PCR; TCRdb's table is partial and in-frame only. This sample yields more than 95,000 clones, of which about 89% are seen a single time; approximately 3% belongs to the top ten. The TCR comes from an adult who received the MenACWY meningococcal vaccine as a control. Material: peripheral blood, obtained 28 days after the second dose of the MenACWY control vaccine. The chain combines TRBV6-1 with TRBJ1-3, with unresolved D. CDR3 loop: CASSEVGSSGNTIYF. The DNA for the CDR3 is TGTGCCAGCAGTGAAGTGGGGAGCTCTGGAAACACCATATATTTT.